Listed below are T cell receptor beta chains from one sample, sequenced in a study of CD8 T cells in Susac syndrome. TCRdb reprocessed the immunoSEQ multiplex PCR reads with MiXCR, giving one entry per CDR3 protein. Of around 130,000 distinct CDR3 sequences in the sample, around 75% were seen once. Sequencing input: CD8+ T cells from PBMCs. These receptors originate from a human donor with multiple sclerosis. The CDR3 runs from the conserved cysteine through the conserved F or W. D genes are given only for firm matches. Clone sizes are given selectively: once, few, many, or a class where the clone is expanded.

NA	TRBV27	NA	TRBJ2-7	CASSLHNSYEQYF	TGTGCCAGCAGTTTACACAATTCCTACGAGCAGTACTTC
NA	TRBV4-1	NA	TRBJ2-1	CASSQVGHNEQFF	TGCGCCAGCAGCCAAGTTGGACACAATGAGCAGTTCTTC
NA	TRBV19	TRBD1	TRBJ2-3	CASRTGGTDTQYF	TGTGCCAGTCGGACAGGTGGGACAGATACGCAGTATTTT
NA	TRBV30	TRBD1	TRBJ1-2	CAWQGADYGYTF	TGTGCCTGGCAGGGGGCGGACTATGGCTACACCTTC
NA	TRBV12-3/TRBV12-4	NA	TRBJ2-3	CASTLRVGANTDTQYF	TGTGCCAGCACCCTCCGGGTCGGGGCGAACACAGATACGCAGTATTTT
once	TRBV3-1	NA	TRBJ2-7	CASSQDITTAYEQYF	TGTGCCAGCAGCCAAGATATTACGACCGCCTACGAGCAGTACTTC
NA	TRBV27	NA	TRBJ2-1	CASSLSGGASSYNEQFF	TGTGCCAGCAGTTTATCGGGGGGCGCCAGCTCCTACAATGAGCAGTTCTTC
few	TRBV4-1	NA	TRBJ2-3	CASSPRVDSDTQYF	TGCGCCAGCAGCCCCAGGGTGGATTCAGATACGCAGTATTTT
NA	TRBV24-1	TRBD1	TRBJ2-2	CATSDPDRGLPGELFF	TGTGCCACCAGTGACCCGGACAGGGGGTTGCCCGGGGAGCTGTTTTTT
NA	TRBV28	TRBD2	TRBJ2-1	CASSILAGGFNEQFF	TGTGCCAGCAGTATACTAGCGGGGGGCTTCAATGAGCAGTTCTTC
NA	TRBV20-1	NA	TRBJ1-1	CSARDNRDPEAFF	TGCAGTGCTAGAGATAACAGGGACCCTGAAGCTTTCTTT
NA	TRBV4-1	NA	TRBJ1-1	CASSQNWNTEAFF	TGCGCCAGCAGCCAAAATTGGAACACTGAAGCTTTCTTT
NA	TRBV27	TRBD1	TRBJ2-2	CASSFGRGSGELFF	TGTGCCAGCAGTTTTGGCAGGGGGTCCGGGGAGCTGTTTTTT
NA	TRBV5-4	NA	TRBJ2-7	CASSRGEVGYEQYF	TGTGCCAGCAGCAGGGGGGAGGTGGGTTACGAGCAGTACTTC
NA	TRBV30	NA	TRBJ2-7	CAANLQQGYEQYF	TGTGCCGCGAATCTCCAACAGGGATACGAGCAGTACTTC
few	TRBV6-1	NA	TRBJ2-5	CASTEGFGETQYF	TGTGCCAGCACCGAGGGGTTCGGAGAGACCCAGTACTTC
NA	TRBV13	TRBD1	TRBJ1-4	CASSRQDREEEKLFF	TGTGCCAGCAGCAGGCAAGACAGGGAAGAAGAAAAACTGTTTTTT
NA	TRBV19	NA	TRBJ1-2	CALGPPSSYTF	TGTGCACTGGGGCCGCCATCTAGCTACACCTTC
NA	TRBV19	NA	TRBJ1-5	CASNEIMASGNQPQHF	TGTGCCAGTAATGAGATTATGGCCTCCGGCAATCAGCCCCAGCATTTT
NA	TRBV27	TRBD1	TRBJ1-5	CASAITGGTQPQHF	TGTGCCAGCGCAATCACAGGGGGCACTCAGCCCCAGCATTTT
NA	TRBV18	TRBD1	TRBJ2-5	CASSPPIQGARETQYF	TGTGCCAGCTCACCACCGATTCAGGGGGCGCGGGAGACCCAGTACTTC
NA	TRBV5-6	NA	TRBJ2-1	CASSFMAGAEQFF	TGTGCCAGCAGCTTTATGGCGGGGGCCGAGCAGTTCTTC
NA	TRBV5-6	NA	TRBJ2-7	CASSLRGHRSYEQYF	TGTGCCAGCAGCCTTCGGGGACACCGCTCCTACGAGCAGTACTTC
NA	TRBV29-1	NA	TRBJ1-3	CSALPTGNTIFF	TGCAGCGCTCTACCTACTGGAAACACCATATTTTTT
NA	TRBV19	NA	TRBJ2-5	CASSKTIIETQYF	TGTGCCAGTAGTAAAACCATTATAGAGACCCAGTACTTC
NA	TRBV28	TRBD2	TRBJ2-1	CASSLGPGTSGGANEQFF	TGTGCCAGCAGTTTAGGTCCCGGGACTAGCGGGGGGGCAAATGAGCAGTTCTTC
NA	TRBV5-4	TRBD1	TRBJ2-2	CASSTGQAGELFF	TGTGCCAGCAGCACCGGACAGGCCGGGGAGCTGTTTTTT
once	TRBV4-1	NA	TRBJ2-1	CASSQVRNNEQFF	TGCGCCAGCAGCCAAGTCCGGAACAATGAGCAGTTCTTC
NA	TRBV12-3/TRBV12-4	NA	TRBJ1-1	CASLGGEAFF	TGTGCCAGCCTCGGGGGGGAAGCCTTCTTT
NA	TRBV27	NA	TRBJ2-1	CASSTRGDEQFF	TGTGCCAGCAGTACCAGGGGAGATGAGCAGTTCTTC
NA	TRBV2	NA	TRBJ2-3	CASSVSGGLFADTQYF	TGTGCCAGCAGTGTTTCCGGGGGGCTCTTCGCAGATACGCAGTATTTT
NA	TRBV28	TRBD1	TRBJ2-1	CASSSGGVEHEQFF	TGTGCCAGCAGTTCAGGGGGCGTGGAACATGAGCAGTTCTTC
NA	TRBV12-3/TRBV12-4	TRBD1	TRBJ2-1	CASSDRDPLDEQFF	TGTGCCAGCAGCGACAGGGACCCTCTCGATGAGCAGTTCTTC
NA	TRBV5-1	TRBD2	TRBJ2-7	CASSLTSGPFYEQYF	TGCGCCAGCAGCTTGACTAGCGGGCCTTTCTACGAGCAGTACTTC
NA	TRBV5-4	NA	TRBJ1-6	CASSLNGANSPLHF	TGTGCCAGCAGCTTGAATGGAGCAAATTCACCCCTCCACTTT
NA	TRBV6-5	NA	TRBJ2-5	CASSYAGQSGETQYF	TGTGCCAGCAGTTACGCGGGACAAAGTGGGGAGACCCAGTACTTC
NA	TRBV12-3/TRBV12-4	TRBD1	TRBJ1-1	CASSSRDRGHGGAFF	TGTGCCAGCAGTTCTAGGGACAGGGGGCATGGAGGAGCTTTCTTT
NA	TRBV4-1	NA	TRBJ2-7	CASSQDLRQYRYEQYF	TGCGCCAGCAGCCAAGATTTGAGACAGTATCGCTACGAGCAGTACTTC
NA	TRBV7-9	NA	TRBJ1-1	CASSFREKNTEAFF	TGTGCCAGCAGCTTCAGGGAAAAGAACACTGAAGCTTTCTTT
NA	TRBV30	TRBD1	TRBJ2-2	CAWSDVGTGTNTGELFF	TGTGCCTGGAGTGACGTCGGGACAGGGACGAACACCGGGGAGCTGTTTTTT
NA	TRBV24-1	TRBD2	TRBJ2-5	CATSDKAGLETQYF	TGTGCCACCAGTGACAAAGCGGGATTAGAGACCCAGTACTTC
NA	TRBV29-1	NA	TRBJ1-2	CSVVASLSFSYTF	TGCAGCGTTGTTGCTAGCCTAAGCTTCAGCTACACCTTC
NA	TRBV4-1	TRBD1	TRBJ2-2	CASSLHGQGGELFF	TGCGCCAGCAGCCTACACGGACAGGGTGGAGAGCTGTTTTTT